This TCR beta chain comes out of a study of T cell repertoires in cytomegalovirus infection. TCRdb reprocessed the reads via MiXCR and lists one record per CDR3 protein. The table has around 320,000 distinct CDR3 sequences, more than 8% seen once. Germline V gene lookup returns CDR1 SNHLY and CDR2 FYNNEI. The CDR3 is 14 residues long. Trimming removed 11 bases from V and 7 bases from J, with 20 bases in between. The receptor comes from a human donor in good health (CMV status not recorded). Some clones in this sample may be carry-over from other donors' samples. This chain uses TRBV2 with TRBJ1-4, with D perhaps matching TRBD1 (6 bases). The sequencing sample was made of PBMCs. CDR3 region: CASTRRGGSEKLFF. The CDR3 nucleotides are TGTGCCTCAACGAGGAGGGGGGGATCTGAAAAACTGTTTTTT.